The present entry profiles one TCR beta chain with its context. Its antigen is currently unknown. The data were obtained in a study of T cell responses to AZD1222 COVID-19 vaccine. Study-level points and caveats: It should be noted that donors were predominantly white British and more often female, and clonal diversity was possibly underestimated.

Profiling relied on immunoSEQ multiplex PCR, and the TCRdb table lists in-frame clones only, not all of them. This table has tens of thousands of clones, 87% appearing once. The CDR3 covers 10 residues. The V gene's germline CDR1 is SGHDT and CDR2 YYEEEE. V lost 0 bases and J lost 11, with 5 bases in between. Researchers grouped second doses given at about 4 or about 12 weeks into one pool. Specimen: peripheral blood, collected 28 days after the second AZD1222 dose. This sequence was found in an adult who received the AZD1222 COVID-19 vaccine. V and J are TRBV5-6 and TRBJ1-1; D unresolved. CDR3 coding DNA: TGTGCCAGCAGCTTGGCCGATGCTTTCTTT. Translated: CASSLADAFF.